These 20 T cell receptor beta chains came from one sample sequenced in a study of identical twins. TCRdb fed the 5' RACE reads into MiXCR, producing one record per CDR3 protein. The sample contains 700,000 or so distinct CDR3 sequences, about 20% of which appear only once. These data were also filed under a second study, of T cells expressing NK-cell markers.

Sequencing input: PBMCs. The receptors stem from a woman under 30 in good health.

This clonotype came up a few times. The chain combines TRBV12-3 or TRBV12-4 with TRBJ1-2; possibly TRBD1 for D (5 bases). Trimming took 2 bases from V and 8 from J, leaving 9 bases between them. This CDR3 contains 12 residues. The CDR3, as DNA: TGTGCCAGCAGTTTAACAGGCAGGGGCTACACCTTC. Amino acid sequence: CASSLTGRGYTF.

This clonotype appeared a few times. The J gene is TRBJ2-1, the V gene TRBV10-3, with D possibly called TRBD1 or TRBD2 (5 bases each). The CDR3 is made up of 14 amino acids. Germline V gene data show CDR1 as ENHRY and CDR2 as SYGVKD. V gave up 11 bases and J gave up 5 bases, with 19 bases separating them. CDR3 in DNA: TGTGCCGCTGAAGCGCACGGGGCTAACAATGAGCAGTTCTTC. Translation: CAAEAHGANNEQFF.

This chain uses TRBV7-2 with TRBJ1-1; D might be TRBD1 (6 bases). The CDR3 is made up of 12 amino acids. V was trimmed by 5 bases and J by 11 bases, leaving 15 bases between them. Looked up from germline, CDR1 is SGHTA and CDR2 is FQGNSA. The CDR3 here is CASSPIQGLAFF. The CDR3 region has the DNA TGTGCCAGCAGCCCAATTCAGGGGTTGGCTTTCTTT. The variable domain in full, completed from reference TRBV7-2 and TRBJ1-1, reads GAGVSQSPSNKVTEKGKDVELRCDPISGHTALYWYRQSLGQGLEFLIYFQGNSAPDKSGLPSDRFSAERTGGSVSTLTIQRTQQEDSAVYLCASSPIQGLAFFGQGTRLTVV.

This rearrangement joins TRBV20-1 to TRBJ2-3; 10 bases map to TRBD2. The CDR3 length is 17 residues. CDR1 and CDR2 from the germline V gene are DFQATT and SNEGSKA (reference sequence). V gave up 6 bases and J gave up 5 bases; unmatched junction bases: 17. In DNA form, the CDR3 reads TGCAGTGCCCAACCAGGGGCTAGCGGGAGTGTTGTAGATACGCAGTATTTT. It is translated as CSAQPGASGSVVDTQYF.

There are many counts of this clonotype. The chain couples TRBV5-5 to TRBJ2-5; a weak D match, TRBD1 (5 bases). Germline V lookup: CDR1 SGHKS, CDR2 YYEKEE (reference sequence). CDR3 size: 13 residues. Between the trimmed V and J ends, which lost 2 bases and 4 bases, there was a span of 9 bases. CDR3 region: CASSFIGVETQYF. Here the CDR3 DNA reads TGTGCCAGCAGCTTCATAGGGGTAGAGACCCAGTACTTC. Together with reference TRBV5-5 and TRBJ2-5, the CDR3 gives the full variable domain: DAGVTQSPTHLIKTRGQQVTLRCSPISGHKSVSWYQQVLGQGPQFIFQYYEKEERGRGNFPDRFSARQFPNYSSELNVNALLLGDSALYLCASSFIGVETQYFGPGTRLLVL.

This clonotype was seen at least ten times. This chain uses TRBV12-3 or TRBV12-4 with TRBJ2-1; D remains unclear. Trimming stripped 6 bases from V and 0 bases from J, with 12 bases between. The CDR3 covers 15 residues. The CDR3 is CASRPGINSYNEQFF. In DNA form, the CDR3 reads TGTGCCAGCAGGCCAGGCATAAACTCCTACAATGAGCAGTTCTTC.

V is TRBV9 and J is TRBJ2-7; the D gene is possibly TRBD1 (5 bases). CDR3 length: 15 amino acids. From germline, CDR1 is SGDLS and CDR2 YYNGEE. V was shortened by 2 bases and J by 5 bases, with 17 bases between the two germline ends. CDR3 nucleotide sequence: TGTGCCAGCAGCGTTACAGGAGCCTTCCTAGACGAGCAGTACTTC. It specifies CASSVTGAFLDEQYF.

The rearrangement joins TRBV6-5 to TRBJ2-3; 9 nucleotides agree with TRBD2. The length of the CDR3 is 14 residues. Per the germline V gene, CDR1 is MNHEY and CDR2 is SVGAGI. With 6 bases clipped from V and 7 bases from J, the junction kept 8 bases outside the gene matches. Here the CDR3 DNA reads TGTGCCAGCAGACCCGGGACTAGCTCTAATACGCAGTATTTT. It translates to CASRPGTSSNTQYF.

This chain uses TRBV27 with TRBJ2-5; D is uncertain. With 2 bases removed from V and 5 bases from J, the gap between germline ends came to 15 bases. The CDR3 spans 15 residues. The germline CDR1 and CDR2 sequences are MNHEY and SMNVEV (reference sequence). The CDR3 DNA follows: TGTGCCAGCAGTTTAACCCCAGACGAGTGGGAGACCCAGTACTTC. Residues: CASSLTPDEWETQYF.

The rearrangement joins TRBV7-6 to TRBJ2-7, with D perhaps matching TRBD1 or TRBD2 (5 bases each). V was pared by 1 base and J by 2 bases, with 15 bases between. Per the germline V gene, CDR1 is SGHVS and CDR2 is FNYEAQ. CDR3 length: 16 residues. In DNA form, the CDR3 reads TGTGCCAGCAGCTTAGTAAGGGGAGACAAGCCCTACGAGCAGTACTTC. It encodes CASSLVRGDKPYEQYF.

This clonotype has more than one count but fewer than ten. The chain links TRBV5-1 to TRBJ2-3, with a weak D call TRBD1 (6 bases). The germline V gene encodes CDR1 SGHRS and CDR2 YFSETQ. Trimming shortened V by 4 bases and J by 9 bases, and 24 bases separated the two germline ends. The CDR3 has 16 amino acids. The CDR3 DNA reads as TGCGCCAGCAGCATAACGGGCTTAGCGCCGAGGGGGACGCAGTATTTT. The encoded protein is CASSITGLAPRGTQYF.

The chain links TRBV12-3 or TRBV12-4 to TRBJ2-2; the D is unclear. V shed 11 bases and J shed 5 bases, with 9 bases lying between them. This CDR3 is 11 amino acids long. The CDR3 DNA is TGTGCCGGTAGTGTAACCGGGGAGCTGTTTTTT. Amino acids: CAGSVTGELFF.

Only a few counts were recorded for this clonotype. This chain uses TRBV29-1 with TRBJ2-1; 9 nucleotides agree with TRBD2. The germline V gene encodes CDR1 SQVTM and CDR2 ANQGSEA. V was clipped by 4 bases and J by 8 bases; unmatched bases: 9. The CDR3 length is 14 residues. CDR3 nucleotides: TGCAGCGTTGCTGGCGGGAGGGCCGTCTATGAGCAGTTCTTC. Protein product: CSVAGGRAVYEQFF.

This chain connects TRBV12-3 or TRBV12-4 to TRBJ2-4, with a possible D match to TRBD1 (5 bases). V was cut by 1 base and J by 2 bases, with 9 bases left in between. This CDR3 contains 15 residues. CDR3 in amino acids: CASSLVQGPKNIQYF. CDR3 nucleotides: TGTGCCAGCAGTTTAGTTCAGGGCCCCAAAAACATTCAGTACTTC.

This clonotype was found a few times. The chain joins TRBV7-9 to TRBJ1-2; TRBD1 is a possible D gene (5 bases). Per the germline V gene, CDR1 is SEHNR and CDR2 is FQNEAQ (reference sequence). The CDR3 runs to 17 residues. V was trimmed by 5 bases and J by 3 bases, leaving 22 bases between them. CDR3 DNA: TGTGCCAGCAGCCCAGTCGGACCGGGGCCGTTATACTATGGCTACACCTTC. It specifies CASSPVGPGPLYYGYTF.

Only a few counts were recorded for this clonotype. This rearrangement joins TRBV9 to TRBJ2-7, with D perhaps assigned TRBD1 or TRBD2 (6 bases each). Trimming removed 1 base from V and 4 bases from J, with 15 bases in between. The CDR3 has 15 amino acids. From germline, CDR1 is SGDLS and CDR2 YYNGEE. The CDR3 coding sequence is TGTGCCAGCAGCGTATCCGTAAGGGGGGATTACGAGCAGTACTTC. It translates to CASSVSVRGDYEQYF.

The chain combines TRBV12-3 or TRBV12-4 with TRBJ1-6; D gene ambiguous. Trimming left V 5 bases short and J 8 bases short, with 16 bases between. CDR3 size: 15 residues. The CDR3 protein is CASSERAVRDSPLHF. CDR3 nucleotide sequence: TGTGCCAGCAGTGAACGGGCCGTAAGGGATTCACCCCTCCACTTT.

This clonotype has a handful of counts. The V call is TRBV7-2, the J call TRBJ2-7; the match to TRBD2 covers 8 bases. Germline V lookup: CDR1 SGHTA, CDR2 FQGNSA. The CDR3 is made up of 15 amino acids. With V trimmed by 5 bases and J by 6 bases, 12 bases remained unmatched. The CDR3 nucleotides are TGTGCCAGCAGCCCCTCGGGACTAGTCATTGGCGAGCAGTACTTC. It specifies CASSPSGLVIGEQYF.

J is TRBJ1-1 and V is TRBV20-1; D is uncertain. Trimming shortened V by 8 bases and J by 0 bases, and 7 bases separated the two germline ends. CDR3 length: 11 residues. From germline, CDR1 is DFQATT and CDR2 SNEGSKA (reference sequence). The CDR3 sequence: CSSPVNTEAFF. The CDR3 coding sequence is TGCAGTTCACCAGTGAACACTGAAGCTTTCTTT.

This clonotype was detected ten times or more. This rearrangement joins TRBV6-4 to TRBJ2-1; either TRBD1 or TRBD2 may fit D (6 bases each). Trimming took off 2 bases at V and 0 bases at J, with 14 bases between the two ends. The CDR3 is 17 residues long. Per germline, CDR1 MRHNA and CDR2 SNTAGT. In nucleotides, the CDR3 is TGTGCCAGCAGTGACGAAGGGGGGCTTTACTCCTACAATGAGCAGTTCTTC. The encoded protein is CASSDEGGLYSYNEQFF.